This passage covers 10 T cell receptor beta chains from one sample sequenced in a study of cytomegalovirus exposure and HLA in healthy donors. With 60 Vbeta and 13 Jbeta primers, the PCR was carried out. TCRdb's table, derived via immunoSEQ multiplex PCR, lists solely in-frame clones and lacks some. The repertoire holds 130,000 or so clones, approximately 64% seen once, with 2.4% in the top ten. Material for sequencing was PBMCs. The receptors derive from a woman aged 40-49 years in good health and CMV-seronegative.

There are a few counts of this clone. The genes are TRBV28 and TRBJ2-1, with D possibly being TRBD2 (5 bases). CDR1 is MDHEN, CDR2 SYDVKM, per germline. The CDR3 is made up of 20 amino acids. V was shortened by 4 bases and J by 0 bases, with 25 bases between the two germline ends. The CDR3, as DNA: TGTGCCAGCAGTTATGTTCAAGGGCAGGCCGTTCGGGGCTCCTACAATGAGCAGTTCTTC. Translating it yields CASSYVQGQAVRGSYNEQFF.

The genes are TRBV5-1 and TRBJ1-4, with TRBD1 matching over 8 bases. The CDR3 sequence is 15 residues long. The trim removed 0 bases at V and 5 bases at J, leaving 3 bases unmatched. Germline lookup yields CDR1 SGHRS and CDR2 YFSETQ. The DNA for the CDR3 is TGCGCCAGCAGCTTGGGGGACAGGTCAAATGAAAAACTGTTTTTT. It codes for CASSLGDRSNEKLFF.

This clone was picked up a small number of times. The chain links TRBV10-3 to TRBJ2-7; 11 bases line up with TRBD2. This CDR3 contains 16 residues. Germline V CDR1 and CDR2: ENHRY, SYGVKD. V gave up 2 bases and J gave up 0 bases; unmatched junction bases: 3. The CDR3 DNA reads TGTGCCATCAGTGAGACTAGCGGGGGCCCCTCCTACGAGCAGTACTTC. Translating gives CAISETSGGPSYEQYF.

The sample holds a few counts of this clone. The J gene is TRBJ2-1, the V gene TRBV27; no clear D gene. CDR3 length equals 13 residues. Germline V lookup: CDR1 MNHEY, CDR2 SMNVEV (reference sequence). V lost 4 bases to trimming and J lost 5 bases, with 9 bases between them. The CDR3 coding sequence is TGTGCCAGCAGTTCTGTCCTAAACAATGAGCAGTTCTTC. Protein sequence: CASSSVLNNEQFF.

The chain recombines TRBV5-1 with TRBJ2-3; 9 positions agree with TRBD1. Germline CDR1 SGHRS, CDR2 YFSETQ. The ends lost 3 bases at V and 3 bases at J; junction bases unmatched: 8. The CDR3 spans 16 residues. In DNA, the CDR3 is TGCGCCAGCAGCTACAGGGGGCGCTTAGAGACAGATACGCAGTATTTT. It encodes CASSYRGRLETDTQYF.

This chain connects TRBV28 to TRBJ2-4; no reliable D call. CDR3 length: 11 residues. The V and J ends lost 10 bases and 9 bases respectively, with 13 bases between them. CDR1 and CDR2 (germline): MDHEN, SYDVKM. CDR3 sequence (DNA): TGTGCCACAGGTTCCGTGCGCATTCAGTACTTC. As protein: CATGSVRIQYF.

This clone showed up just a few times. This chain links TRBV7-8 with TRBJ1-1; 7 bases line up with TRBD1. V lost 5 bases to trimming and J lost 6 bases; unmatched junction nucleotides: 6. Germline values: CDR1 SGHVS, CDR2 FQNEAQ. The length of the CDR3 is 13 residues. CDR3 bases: TGTGCCAGCAGCCTCGACAGGGTAGCTGAAGCTTTCTTT. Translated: CASSLDRVAEAFF.

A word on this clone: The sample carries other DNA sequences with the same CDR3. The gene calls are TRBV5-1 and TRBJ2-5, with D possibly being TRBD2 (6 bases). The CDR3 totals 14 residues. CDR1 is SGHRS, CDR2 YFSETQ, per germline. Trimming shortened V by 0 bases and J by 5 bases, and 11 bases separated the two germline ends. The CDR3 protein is CASSLGAGQETQYF. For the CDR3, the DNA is TGCGCCAGCAGCTTGGGGGCGGGGCAGGAGACCCAGTACTTC. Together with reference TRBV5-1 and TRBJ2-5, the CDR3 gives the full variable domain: KAGVTQTPRYLIKTRGQQVTLSCSPISGHRSVSWYQQTPGQGLQFLFEYFSETQRNKGNFPGRFSGRQFSNSRSEMNVSTLELGDSALYLCASSLGAGQETQYFGPGTRLLVL.

CDR3 DNA sequence: TGTGCCAGCAGTGGGCAGCTAGCGGAACAGTACTTC. It translates to CASSGQLAEQYF. The gene calls are TRBV2 and TRBJ2-7; 7 bases are shared with TRBD2. There are 12 residues in the CDR3. V dropped 4 bases and J dropped 10; count of bases not matched to a gene: 7. Germline V gene sequence: CDR1 SNHLY, CDR2 FYNNEI.

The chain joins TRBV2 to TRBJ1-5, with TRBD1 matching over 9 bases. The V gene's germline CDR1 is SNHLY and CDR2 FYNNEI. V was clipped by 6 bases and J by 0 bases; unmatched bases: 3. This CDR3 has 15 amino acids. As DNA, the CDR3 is TGTGCCAGCAGGGGGACAGGGTATAGCAATCAGCCCCAGCATTTT. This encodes CASRGTGYSNQPQHF.